Shown below are 3 T cell receptor beta chains from a single sample sequenced in a study of blood T cell repertoires in COVID-19. Sequenced by immunoSEQ multiplex PCR; TCRdb stores in-frame clones only, minus some. The sample holds roughly 96,000 clones, about 80% seen once. Material: peripheral blood. All receptors derive from a man aged 55-75 years with acute or convalescent COVID-19.

There are a few counts of this clone. The rearrangement links TRBV18 to TRBJ1-3; D might be TRBD1 (5 bases). The V gene's germline CDR1 is KGHSH and CDR2 LQKENI. V was shortened by 0 bases and J by 0 bases, with 12 bases between the two germline ends. The CDR3 contains 17 residues. The CDR3 bases are TGTGCCAGCTCACCACCGGGGGGTCAAATCTCTGGAAACACCATATATTTT. Its translation: CASSPPGGQISGNTIYF. The variable domain in full, with the rest retrieved from reference TRBV18 and TRBJ1-3, is NAGVMQNPRHLVRRRGQEARLRCSPMKGHSHVYWYRQLPEEGLKFMVYLQKENIIDESGMPKERFSAEFPKEGPSILRIQQVVRGDSAAYFCASSPPGGQISGNTIYFGEGSWLTVV.

The rearrangement uses TRBV6-2 or TRBV6-3 and TRBJ1-2, with a possible D match to TRBD1 (5 bases). Germline V CDR1 and CDR2: MNHEY, SVGEGT. CDR3 length equals 14 residues. Trimming left V 0 bases short and J 5 bases short, with 10 bases between. CDR3 sequence: CASSYSGGTYGYTF. The CDR3 coding sequence is TGTGCCAGCAGTTACTCCGGGGGGACTTATGGCTACACCTTC.

The rearrangement uses TRBV3-1 (or the pseudogene TRBV3-2) and TRBJ2-5; the D gene is possibly TRBD1 (7 bases). Germline V gives CDR1 LGHDT, CDR2 YNNKEL (reference sequence). The CDR3 is 14 amino acids. The V end lost 5 bases, the J end lost 5 bases, and 15 bases lay between the germline ends. DNA of the CDR3: TGTGCCAGCAGCTTTCAGGGGGGACGCGAGACCCAGTACTTC. Residues: CASSFQGGRETQYF.